These 10 T cell receptor beta chains were all obtained from the same sample, sequenced in a study of high-grade serous ovarian cancer treatment subgroups (dated by TCRdb to 2020 to 2023). Libraries were prepared through the immunoSEQ multiplex PCR assay. As stored in TCRdb, this immuneACCESS dataset retains in-frame rearrangements with V and J assigned. A fraction of the clones does not appear; measured against another copy, unresolved V genes explain less than half of the discrepancy, and the remainder lacks a known reason. Here the sample has more than 15,000 clones; 73% occur a single time. The ten largest clones take up 4.5% to 5% of the sample. Tumor samples were collected prior to definitive surgery or chemotherapy. Material: tumor tissue. All receptors derive from a human donor with high-grade serous ovarian cancer.

The chain has TRBV6-5 and TRBJ2-7; TRBD1 aligns across 7 bases. V was clipped by 4 bases and J by 1 base; unmatched bases: 4. The CDR3 runs 14 residues. Germline loops: CDR1 MNHEY, CDR2 SVGAGI. The chain's CDR3 is CASSSGTDSYEQYF. In DNA form, the CDR3 reads TGTGCCAGCAGTTCGGGGACAGATTCCTACGAGCAGTACTTC.

The V and J genes are TRBV4-3 and TRBJ2-1; 9 bases are shared with TRBD2. Trimming removed 5 bases from V and 8 bases from J; junction bases left unmatched: 10. This CDR3 has 15 residues. Germline CDR1 is LGHNA and CDR2 is YSLEER. CDR3 residues: CASSAGTSRSHEQFF. Here the CDR3 DNA reads TGCGCCAGCAGCGCAGGGACTAGCCGTTCACATGAGCAGTTCTTC.

This rearrangement joins TRBV30 to TRBJ2-5; D is unresolved. The J call may be faulty, since TRBJ2-7 better matches the DNA end. The germline V gene has CDR1 GTSNPN and CDR2 SVGIG (reference sequence). This CDR3 spans 13 amino acids. CDR3 coding DNA: TGTGCCTGGAGCCCCGGGTTCTCCTACGAGCAGTACTTC. Its protein is CAWSPGFSYEQYF.

This rearrangement joins TRBV29-1 to TRBJ2-5; 8 bases are shared with TRBD2. Germline V CDR1 and CDR2: SQVTM, ANQGSEA. The CDR3 extends over 14 amino acids. V gave up 0 bases and J gave up 7 bases; unmatched junction bases: 7. CDR3 nucleotides: TGCAGCGTTGAAGACCTAGGACTAGCTGCGACCCAGTACTTC. Amino acids: CSVEDLGLAATQYF.

This clone was detected only a few times. This sequence joins TRBV4-3 and TRBJ1-2; D gene uncertain. Germline CDR1 LGHNA, CDR2 YSLEER. Trimming removed 1 base at V and 8 bases at J, with 5 bases between. This CDR3 contains 11 residues. This chain's CDR3 is CASSQGGGYTF. As DNA, the CDR3 is TGCGCCAGCAGCCAAGGAGGGGGCTACACCTTC.

This chain uses TRBV7-2 with TRBJ1-2, with D unclear. Trimming stripped 5 bases from V and 2 bases from J, with 9 bases between. Germline loops: CDR1 SGHTA, CDR2 FQGNSA. There are 13 residues in the CDR3. CDR3 bases: TGTGCCAGCAGCCAGCGCAGGAACTATGGCTACACCTTC. As protein: CASSQRRNYGYTF.

The rearrangement uses TRBV30 and TRBJ2-3; 7 bases are shared with TRBD2. V shed 2 bases, J shed 6 bases, and the junction held 8 bases outside the gene matches. The CDR3 has 14 amino acids. Germline V lookup: CDR1 GTSNPN, CDR2 SVGIG (reference sequence). DNA of the CDR3: TGTGCCTGGAGTCGAAGCGGGGTCCCCGATACGCAGTATTTT. Translated: CAWSRSGVPDTQYF.

The chain combines TRBV11-2 with TRBJ2-6, with D hard to call. The CDR3 has 15 residues. Germline-derived CDR1 and CDR2 are SGHAT and FQNNGV. Trimming cost V 5 bases and J 0 bases, with 8 bases left between them. CDR3 DNA sequence: TGTGCCAGCAGCCGAAGTAACTCTGGGGCCAACGTCCTGACTTTC. Translating gives CASSRSNSGANVLTF.

V and J are TRBV7-2 and TRBJ1-2; unclear D gene. The CDR3 has 14 amino acids. The V gene lost 1 base and the J gene lost 2 bases, with 8 bases spanning the gap. Per germline, CDR1 SGHTA and CDR2 FQGNSA. DNA for the CDR3: TGTGCCAGCAGCTTAGGCGGATCAAACTATGGCTACACCTTC. Translation: CASSLGGSNYGYTF. The variable domain in full, with the rest retrieved from reference TRBV7-2 and TRBJ1-2, is GAGVSQSPSNKVTEKGKDVELRCDPISGHTALYWYRQSLGQGLEFLIYFQGNSAPDKSGLPSDRFSAERTGGSVSTLTIQRTQQEDSAVYLCASSLGGSNYGYTFGSGTRLTVV.

The rearrangement links TRBV4-2 to TRBJ2-5, with 12 bases matching TRBD2. The CDR3 runs 17 residues. Germline V gene data show CDR1 as LGHNA and CDR2 as YNFKEQ. J gave up 0 bases and V 7 bases, and 9 bases lay outside the gene matches. Written as DNA, the CDR3 is TGTGCCAGCACCCTAACTAGCGGGGGGTTCTACCAAGAGACCCAGTACTTC. Translated: CASTLTSGGFYQETQYF.